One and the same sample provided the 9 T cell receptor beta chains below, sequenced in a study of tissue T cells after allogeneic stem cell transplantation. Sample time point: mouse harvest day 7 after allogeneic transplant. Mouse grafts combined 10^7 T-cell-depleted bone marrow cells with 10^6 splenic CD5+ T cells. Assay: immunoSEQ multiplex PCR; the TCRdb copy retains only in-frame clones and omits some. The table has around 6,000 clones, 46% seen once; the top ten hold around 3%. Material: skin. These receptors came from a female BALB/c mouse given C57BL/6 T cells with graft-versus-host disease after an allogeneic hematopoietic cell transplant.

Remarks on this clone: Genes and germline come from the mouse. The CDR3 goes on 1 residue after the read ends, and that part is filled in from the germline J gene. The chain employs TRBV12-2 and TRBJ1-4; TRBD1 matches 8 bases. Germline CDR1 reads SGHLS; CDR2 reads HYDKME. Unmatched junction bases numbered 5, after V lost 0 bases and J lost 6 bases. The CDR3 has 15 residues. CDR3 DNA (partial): TGTGCCAGCTCTCTCGCGCAGGGGGCGGACGAAAGATTATTT. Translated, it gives CASSLAQGADERLF. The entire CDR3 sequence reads CASSLAQGADERLFF.

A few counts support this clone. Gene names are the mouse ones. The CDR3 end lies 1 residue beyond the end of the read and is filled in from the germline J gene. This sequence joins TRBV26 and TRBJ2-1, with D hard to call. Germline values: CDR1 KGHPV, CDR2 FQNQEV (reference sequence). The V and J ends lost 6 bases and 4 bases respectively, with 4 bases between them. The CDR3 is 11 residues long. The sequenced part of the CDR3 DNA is TGTGCCAGCAGACAGTATGCTGAGCAGTTC. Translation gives CASRQYAEQF. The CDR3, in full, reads CASRQYAEQFF.

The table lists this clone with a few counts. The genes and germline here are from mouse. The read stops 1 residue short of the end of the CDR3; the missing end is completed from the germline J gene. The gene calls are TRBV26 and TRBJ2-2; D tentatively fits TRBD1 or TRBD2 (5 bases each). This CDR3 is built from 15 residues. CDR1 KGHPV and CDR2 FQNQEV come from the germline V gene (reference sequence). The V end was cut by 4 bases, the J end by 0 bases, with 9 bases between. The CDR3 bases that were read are TGTGCCAGCAGTCGAGGGGCAGCAAACACCGGGCAGCTCTAC. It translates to CASSRGAANTGQLY. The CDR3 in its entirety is CASSRGAANTGQLYF.

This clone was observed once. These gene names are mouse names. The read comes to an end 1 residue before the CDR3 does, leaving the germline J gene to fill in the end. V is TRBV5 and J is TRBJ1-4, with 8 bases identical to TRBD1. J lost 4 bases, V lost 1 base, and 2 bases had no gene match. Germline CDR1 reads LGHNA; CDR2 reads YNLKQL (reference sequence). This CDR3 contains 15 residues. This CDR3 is CASSQADRVNERLFF. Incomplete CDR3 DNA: TGTGCCAGCAGCCAAGCGGACAGGGTCAACGAAAGATTATTT.

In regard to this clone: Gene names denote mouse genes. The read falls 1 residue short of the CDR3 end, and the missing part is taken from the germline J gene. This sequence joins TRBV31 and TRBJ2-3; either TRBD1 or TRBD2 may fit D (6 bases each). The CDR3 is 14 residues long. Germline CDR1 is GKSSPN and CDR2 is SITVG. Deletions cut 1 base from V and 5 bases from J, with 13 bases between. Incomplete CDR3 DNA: TGTGCCTGGAGTCAGCGGGGGCTGAGAGAAACGCTGTAT. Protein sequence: CAWSQRGLRETLY. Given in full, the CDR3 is CAWSQRGLRETLYF.

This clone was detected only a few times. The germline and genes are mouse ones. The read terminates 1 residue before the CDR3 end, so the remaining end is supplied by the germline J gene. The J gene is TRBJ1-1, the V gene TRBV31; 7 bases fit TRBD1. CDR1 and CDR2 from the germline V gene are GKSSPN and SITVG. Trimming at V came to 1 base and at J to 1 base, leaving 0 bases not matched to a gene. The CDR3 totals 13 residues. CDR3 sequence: CAWSRDRNTEVFF. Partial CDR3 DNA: TGTGCCTGGAGTCGGGACAGAAACACAGAAGTCTTC.

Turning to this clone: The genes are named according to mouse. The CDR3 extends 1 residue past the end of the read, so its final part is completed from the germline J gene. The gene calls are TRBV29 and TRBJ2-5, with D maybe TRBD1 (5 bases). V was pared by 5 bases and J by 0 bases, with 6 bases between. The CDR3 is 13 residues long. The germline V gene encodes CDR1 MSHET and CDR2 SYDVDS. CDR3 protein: CASSQGNQDTQYF. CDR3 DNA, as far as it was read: TGTGCTAGCAGTCAGGGTAACCAAGACACCCAGTAC.

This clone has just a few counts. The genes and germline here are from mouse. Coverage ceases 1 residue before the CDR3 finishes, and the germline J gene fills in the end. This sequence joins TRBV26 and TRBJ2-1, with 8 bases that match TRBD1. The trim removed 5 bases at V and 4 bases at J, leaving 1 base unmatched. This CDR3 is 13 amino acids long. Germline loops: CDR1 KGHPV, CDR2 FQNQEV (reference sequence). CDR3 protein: CASSGQGYAEQFF. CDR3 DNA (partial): TGTGCCAGCAGTGGACAGGGATATGCTGAGCAGTTC. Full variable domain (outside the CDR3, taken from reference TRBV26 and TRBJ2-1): NSKVIQTPRYLVKGQGQKAKMRCIPEKGHPVVFWYQQNKNNEFKFLINFQNQEVLQQIDMTEKRFSAECPSNSPCSLEIQSSEAGDSALYLCASSGQGYAEQFFGPGTRLTVL.

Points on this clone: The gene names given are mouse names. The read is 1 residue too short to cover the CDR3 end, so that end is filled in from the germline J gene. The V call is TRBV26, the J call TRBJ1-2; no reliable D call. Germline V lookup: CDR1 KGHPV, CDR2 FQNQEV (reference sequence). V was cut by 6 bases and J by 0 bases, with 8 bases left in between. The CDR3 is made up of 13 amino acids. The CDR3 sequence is CASSPNANSDYTF. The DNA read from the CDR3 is TGTGCCAGCAGCCCGAATGCAAACTCCGACTACACC.